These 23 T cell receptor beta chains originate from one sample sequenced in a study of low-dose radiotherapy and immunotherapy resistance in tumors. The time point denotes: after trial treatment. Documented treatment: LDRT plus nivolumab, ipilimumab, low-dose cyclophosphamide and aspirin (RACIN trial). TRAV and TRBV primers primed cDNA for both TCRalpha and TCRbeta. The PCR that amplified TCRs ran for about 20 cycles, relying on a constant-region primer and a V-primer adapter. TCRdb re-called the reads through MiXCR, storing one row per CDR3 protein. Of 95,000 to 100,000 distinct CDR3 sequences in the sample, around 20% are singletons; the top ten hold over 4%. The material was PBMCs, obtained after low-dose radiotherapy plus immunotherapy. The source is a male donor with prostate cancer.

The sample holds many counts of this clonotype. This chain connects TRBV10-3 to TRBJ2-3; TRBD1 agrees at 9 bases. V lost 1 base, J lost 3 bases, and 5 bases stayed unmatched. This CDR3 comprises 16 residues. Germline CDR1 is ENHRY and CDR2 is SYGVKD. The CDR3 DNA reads TGTGCCATCAGTGAGTACGGGACAGGGACAACAGATACGCAGTATTTT. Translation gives CAISEYGTGTTDTQYF.

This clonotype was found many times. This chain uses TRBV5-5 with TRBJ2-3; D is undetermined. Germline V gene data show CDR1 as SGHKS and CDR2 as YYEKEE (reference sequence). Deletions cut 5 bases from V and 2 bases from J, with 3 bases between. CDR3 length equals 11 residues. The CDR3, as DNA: TGTGCCAGCAGATACACAGATACGCAGTATTTT. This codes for CASRYTDTQYF.

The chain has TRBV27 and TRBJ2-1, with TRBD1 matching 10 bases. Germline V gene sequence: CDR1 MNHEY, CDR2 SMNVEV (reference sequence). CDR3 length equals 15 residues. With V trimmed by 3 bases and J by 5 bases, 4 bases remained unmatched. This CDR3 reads CASSFAGQGNNEQFF. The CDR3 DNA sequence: TGTGCCAGCAGTTTTGCGGGACAGGGGAACAATGAGCAGTTCTTC.

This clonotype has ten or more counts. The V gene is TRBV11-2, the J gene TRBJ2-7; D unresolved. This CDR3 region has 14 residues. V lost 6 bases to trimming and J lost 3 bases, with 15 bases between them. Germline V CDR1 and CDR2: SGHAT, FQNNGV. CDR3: CASRPDSKIYEQYF. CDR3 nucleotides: TGTGCCAGCAGACCCGACTCCAAAATCTACGAGCAGTACTTC.

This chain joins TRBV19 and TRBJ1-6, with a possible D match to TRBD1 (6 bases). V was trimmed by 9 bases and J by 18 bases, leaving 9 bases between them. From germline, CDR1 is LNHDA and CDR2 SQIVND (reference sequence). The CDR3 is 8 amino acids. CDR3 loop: CARQGTHF. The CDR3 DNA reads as TGTGCCAGACAGGGTACCCACTTT.

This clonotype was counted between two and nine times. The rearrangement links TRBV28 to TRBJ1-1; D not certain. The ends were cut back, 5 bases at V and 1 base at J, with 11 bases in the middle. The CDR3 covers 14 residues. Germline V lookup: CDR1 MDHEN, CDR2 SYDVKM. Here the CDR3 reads CASSPPARNTEAFF. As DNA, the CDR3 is TGTGCCAGCAGTCCCCCGGCCAGGAACACTGAAGCTTTCTTT. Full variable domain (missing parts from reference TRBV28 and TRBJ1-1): DVKVTQSSRYLVKRTGEKVFLECVQDMDHENMFWYRQDPGLGLRLIYFSYDVKMKEKGDIPEGYSVSREKKERFSLILESASTNQTSMYLCASSPPARNTEAFFGQGTRLTVV.

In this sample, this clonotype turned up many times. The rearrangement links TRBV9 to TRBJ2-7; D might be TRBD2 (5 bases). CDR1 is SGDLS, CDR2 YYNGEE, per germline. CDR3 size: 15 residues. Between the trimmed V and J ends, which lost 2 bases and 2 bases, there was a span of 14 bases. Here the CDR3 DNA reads TGTGCCAGCAGCGTCGCGGAGGATGGGACCTACGAGCAGTACTTC. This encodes CASSVAEDGTYEQYF.

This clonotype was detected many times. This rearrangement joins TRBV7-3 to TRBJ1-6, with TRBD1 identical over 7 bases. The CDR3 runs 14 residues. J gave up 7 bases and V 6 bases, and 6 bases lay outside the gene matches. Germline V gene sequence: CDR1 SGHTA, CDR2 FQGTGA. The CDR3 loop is CASRGDSENSPLHF. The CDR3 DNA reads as TGTGCCAGCAGGGGGGACAGCGAAAATTCACCCCTCCACTTT.

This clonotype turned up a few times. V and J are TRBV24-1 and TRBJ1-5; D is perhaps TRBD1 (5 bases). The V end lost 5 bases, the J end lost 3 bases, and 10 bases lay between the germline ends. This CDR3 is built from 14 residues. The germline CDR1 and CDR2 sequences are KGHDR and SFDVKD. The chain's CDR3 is CATSGRDFNQPQHF. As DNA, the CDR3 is TGTGCCACCAGTGGCCGGGACTTCAATCAGCCCCAGCATTTT.

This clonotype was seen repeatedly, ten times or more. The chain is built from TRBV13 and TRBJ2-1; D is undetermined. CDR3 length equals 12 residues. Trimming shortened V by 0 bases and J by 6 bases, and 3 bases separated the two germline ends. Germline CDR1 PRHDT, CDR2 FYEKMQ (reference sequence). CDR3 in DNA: TGTGCCAGCAGCTTAGGCAGCAATGAGCAGTTCTTC. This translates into CASSLGSNEQFF.

CDR3 nucleotide sequence: TGTGCCAGCAGTTTATACTCTAGCGGGATAGCCTACGAGCAGTACTTC. Its protein product is CASSLYSSGIAYEQYF. V gene TRBV28 combines with J gene TRBJ2-7, with 9 bases aligning to TRBD2. CDR1 MDHEN and CDR2 SYDVKM come from the germline V gene. The V gene end was trimmed by 1 base and the J gene end by 2 bases; junction bases not matched to a gene: 6. The CDR3 sequence is 16 residues long.

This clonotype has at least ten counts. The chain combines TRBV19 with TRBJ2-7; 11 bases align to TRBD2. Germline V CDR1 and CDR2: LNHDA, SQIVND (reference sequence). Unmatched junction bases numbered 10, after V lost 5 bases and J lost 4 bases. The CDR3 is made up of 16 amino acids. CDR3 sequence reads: CASSSRVGTSGYEQYF. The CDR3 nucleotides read TGTGCCAGTAGTTCGCGGGTGGGGACTAGCGGATACGAGCAGTACTTC.

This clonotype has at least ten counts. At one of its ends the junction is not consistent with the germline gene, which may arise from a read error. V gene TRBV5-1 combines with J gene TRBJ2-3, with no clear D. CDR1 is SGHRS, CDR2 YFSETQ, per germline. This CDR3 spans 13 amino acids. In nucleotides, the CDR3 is TGTGCCAGCAGTTCAGGTAGCACAGATACGCAGTATTTT. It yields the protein CASSSGSTDTQYF.

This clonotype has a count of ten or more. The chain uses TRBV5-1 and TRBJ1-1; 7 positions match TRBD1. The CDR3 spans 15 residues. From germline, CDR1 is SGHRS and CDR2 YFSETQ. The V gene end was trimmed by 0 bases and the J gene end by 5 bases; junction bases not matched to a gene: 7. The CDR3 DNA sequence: TGCGCCAGCAGCTTGGGGACCTCAGGGGGGACTGAAGCTTTCTTT. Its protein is CASSLGTSGGTEAFF.

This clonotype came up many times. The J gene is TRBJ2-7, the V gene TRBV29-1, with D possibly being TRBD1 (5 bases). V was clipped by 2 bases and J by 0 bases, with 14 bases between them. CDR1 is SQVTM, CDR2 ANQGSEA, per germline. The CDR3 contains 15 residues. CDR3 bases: TGCAGCGTTGAAATCTGGACAAAAAACTCCTACGAGCAGTACTTC. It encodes CSVEIWTKNSYEQYF.

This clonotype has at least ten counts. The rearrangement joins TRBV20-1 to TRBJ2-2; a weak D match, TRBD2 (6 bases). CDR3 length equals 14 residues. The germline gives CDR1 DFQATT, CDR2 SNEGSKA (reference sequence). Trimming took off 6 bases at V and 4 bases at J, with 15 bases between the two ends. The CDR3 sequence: CSASGGVATGELFF. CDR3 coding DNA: TGCAGTGCCTCCGGCGGGGTGGCCACCGGGGAGCTGTTTTTT.

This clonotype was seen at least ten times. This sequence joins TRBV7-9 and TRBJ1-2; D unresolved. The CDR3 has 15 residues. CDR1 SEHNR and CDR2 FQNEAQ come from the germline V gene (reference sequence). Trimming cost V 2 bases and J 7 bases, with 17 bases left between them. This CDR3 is CASSLRLKGRAGYTF. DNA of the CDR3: TGTGCCAGCAGCTTACGCTTAAAGGGAAGGGCTGGCTACACCTTC.

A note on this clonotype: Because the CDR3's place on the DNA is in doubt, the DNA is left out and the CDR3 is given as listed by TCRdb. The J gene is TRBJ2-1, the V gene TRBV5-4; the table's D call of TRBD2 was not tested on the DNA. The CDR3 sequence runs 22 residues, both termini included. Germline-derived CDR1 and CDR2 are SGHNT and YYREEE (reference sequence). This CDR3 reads CDSSFYICSARAPSGGAREQFF.

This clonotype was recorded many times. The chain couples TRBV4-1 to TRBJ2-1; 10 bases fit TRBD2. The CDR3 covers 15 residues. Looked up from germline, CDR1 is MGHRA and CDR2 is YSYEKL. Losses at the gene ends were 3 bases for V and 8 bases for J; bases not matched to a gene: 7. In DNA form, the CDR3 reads TGCGCCAGCAGCCAGGAGCGGGGGGGTATCTATGAGCAGTTCTTC. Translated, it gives CASSQERGGIYEQFF.

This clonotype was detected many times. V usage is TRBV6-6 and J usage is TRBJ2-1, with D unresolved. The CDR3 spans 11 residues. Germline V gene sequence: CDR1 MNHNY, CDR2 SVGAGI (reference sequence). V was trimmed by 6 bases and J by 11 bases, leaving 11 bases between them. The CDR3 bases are TGTGCCAGCAGAAGTGCGACGCAGCAGTTCTTC. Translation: CASRSATQQFF.

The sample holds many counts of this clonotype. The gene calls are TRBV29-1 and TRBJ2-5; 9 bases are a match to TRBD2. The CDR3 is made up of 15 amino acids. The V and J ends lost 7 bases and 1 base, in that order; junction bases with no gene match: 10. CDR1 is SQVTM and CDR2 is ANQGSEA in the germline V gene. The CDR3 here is CSGNSGGDGQETQYF. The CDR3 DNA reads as TGCAGCGGAAATAGCGGGGGAGATGGCCAAGAGACCCAGTACTTC.

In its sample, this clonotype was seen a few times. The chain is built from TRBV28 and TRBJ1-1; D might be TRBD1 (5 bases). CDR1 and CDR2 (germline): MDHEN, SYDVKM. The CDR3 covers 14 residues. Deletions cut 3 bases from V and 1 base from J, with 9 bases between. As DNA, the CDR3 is TGTGCCAGCAGTTTCGGGGCAGGGAACACTGAAGCTTTCTTT. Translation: CASSFGAGNTEAFF.

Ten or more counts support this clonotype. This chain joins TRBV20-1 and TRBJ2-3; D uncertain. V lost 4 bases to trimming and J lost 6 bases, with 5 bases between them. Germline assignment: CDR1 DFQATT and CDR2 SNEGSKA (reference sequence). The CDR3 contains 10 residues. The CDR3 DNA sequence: TGCAGTGCTAACCAGGATACGCAGTATTTT. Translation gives CSANQDTQYF.